One T cell receptor beta chain is described in this entry. This clone was seen only once. Its target antigen remains unknown. One base away there is no much larger clone; base qualities are not given. In total, fewer than 750 healthy bone marrow donors made up the cohort. At the time of sampling, every cohort member was nominally healthy, though immune exposures that went unrecorded were likely present. The donor tested CMV seropositive, placing the donor among the roughly 270 seropositive members of the cohort. A peripheral blood sample was provided by each donor, and peripheral blood mononuclear cells were used for TCR beta sequencing. The Qiagen DNeasy Blood Extraction Kit was used to extract genomic DNA from the blood cell samples. These data are taken from a study of cytomegalovirus exposure and HLA in healthy donors listed by TCRdb under 2017. Regarding the study in general: According to an earlier analysis of several hundred of the donors, some 180 million T cells yielded some 120 million unique TCR beta sequences and 250 to 350 Gb of sequence data. To predict cytomegalovirus infection status, the study combined high-throughput TCR immunosequencing, statistical association of individual TCRs with disease status, and machine learning. All discovery cohort repertoires had been generated using a single sequencing platform. The study aimed to test whether signatures of past pathogen exposure could be identified by cataloging public T cell receptors. Roughly five DR-DQ haplotypes were handled as single units for association and clustering because linkage in the cohort was strong. An early release that covered about 600 HLA-typed donors contained 300 to 350 gigabases of sequencing data and 75 million to 100 million unique TCR sequences. In a later analysis, previously published TCR beta repertoires from more than 500 donors were re-analyzed and high-resolution HLA genotyping was added so that TCR occurrence patterns could be studied. Donor age, sex, ethnicity and CMV serostatus were compiled alongside the repertoire data. Of the approximately 400 genotyped donors, 65% to 90% were placed in the genetic ancestry cluster associated with self-reported Caucasian donors. Rather than using new phenotypic data, the later analysis identified candidate immune exposures from TCR beta sequences and from how often those sequences occurred across donors. In an earlier analysis of 500 to 650 of the donors, high-throughput TCR beta sequencing was used to judge whether each TCR beta V gene segment behaved as functional or pseudogenic. Along with the approximately 700-subject first cohort, a separate validation cohort of over a hundred different subjects was used. Among 398 genotyped donors of the cohort, an average of around 240,000 unique TCR beta nucleotide sequences were sequenced per donor, approximately 20% of them non-productive. HLA typing included class I and class II loci at four-digit resolution. Genome-wide SNP genotypes for about 55% of the roughly 670 donors were used in a later genetic analysis, which treated that subset as a discovery cohort. The number of donors typed differed by locus, with about 629-640 for A, B, C, DRB1 and DQB1, roughly 520 for DQA1, 606 for DPA1, and 400 to 490 for DPB1. Using immunosequencing, the study profiled T cell repertoires from around 680 subjects and related those repertoires to cytomegalovirus serostatus.

Results the study describes overall, beyond this receptor: The earlier analysis of 450 to 700 of the donors excluded roughly 17 rarely observed V segments, including chromosome 9 orphons, because counts were too low. A further reported finding was that TCR beta sequences accurately predicted the HLA-A and HLA-B alleles for most subjects in the first cohort. When HLA alleles, especially DR and DQ, strongly co-occurred, attributing TCR associations to individual alleles was difficult. Cytomegalovirus status was reported to be diagnosed by the classifier with high specificity and sensitivity in both the original and validation cohorts. In a later analysis, TCR association rates were found to vary across HLA loci, with the most associated TCRs seen for DRB1 alleles and the fewest for HLA-C alleles. The study listed approximately 150 TCR beta chains as associated with cytomegalovirus. In a later genetic analysis, fewer N-insertions in productive TCRs were reported among donors in an Asian-associated ancestry cluster than the roughly 700-donor mean. A few of the identified cytomegalovirus-associated TCR beta chains were confirmed in vitro to be specific for cytomegalovirus antigens. In a later genetic analysis, a missense DCLRE1C variant was associated with V-gene and J-gene trimming of TCR beta chains, and the association was replicated in an independent cohort. The authors suggested that the approach could potentially be extended to other disease states and immunological phenotypes. HLA typing was unavailable for some donors at each locus, so association tests used only the typed subset. Only TCR beta chains were sequenced in this cohort, and the absence of alpha or paired-chain data limited detectable features. An earlier analysis of several hundred of the donors showed that most TCR beta V segments appeared in productive rearrangements either about 90% or about 30% of the time, which broadly matched IMGT annotations. The sequencing pipeline was judged likely to have produced a cluster of highly shared sequence variants as a technical artifact. A later analysis associated some 17,000 TCR beta sequences with specific HLA alleles at a false discovery rate of 0.05. In a later analysis, several top co-occurrence clusters were reported to appear linked to parvovirus B19, influenza, CMV and Epstein-Barr virus. Immune exposure information for the cohort was limited to CMV serostatus. Across donors, most TCR sequences were observed very rarely, whereas some public TCRs were present in many individuals. The 87-base-pair reads could not distinguish some IMGT-functional V segments, including TRBV6-2 and TRBV6-3, so those segments were excluded. In a later analysis, most CMV-associated TCR beta chains were found to appear HLA-restricted, with HLA associations seemingly driven largely by CMV exposure. Roughly uniform sequencing depth across donors was assumed in presence/absence analyses, although this assumption may not hold. Linkage disequilibrium might explain the correlated functional status among segregating V segments, but an unknown experimental factor could not be excluded. Compared with equally common non-associated chains, HLA-associated TCR beta chains in a later analysis were more clonally expanded and had lower generation probabilities.

Libraries came from the immunoSEQ multiplex PCR assay. For the multiplex PCR, a mixture combining 60 forward primers for TCR Vbeta segments and 13 reverse primers for TCR Jbeta segments was used. Amplification of the CDR3 region of rearranged TCR beta genes was performed with a multiplex PCR assay on genomic DNA. On the Illumina HiSeq System, the amplified TCR beta libraries were sequenced as 87-base-pair reads. From the authors' description of their analysis: Across the 670 or so repertoires, a later analysis counted tens of millions of unique TCR beta chains, some 11 million of which were shared by at least two donors. To remove PCR and sequencing errors, raw reads were error-corrected and collapsed into unique sequences using a nearest-neighbor algorithm that merged closely related sequences. CDR3 sequences were aligned to IMGT reference sequences to assign V, D and J gene segments. For a sequence to be retained, at least a six-nucleotide match to both a V gene segment and a J gene segment was required. Rearrangements were classified as productive when the CDR3 lacked stop codons and remained in frame with V and J, and all other rearrangements were classified as non-productive. CDR3 was defined according to IMGT convention as the region running from the second conserved V-encoded cysteine to the conserved J-encoded phenylalanine. Sequences without an unambiguous match to a single V gene segment were excluded from the earlier analysis of several hundred of the donors. An earlier analysis of a few hundred of the donors called V segments functional above 56.7% productive rearrangements and segregating when the between-donor standard deviation exceeded 5%. A statistical classification framework was built to diagnose cytomegalovirus status from the catalog of TCR beta chain sequences. V and J gene assignment, in a later analysis, came from comparing TCR nucleotide sequences with IMGT/GENE-DB human TR gene sequences. In a later analysis, CDR3 sequences and most-parsimonious VDJ recombination scenarios were assigned using the TCRdist pipeline. In a later analysis, each TCR beta chain was defined by its CDR3 amino acid sequence together with its V-gene family, and reads lacking a unique V-gene family were excluded. To address suspected cross-contamination and a sequencing artifact, a later analysis removed a few hundred highly shared, low-generation-probability nucleotide sequences. A later analysis calculated a clonal expansion index for each public chain from normalized within-repertoire ranks of inferred template counts. Generation probabilities in a later analysis came from a VDJ recombination model fitted to out-of-frame rearrangements, and those results were checked against IGoR. In a later analysis, TCR-TCR, TCR-HLA and TCR-CMV co-occurrence was scored with hypergeometric tests, and a repertoire-size bias correction was applied to TCR pairs. A later analysis estimated false discovery rates by permuting HLA or CMV assignments 20 times. In a later analysis, co-occurring TCRs were grouped using DBSCAN, with TCRdist sequence similarity added in when clustering inside HLA-allele-positive subsets. Repertoires with fewer than 30,000 or more than 120,000 public chains were left out of co-occurrence clustering, as were several repertoires with anomalous nucleotide sharing. TCRdb obtained this table from immuneACCESS and retained in-frame rearrangements with V and J assigned. These tables miss some clones; where compared with another copy, unresolved V genes account for less than half of the shortfall, and the remainder is unexplained. That table gives V, J and clone size, and the DNA gave D and trimming. Counted in this sample were approximately 100,000 clones; around 76% of them appeared once. About 4.2% of the sample rests with the top ten.

CDR3 length: 19 amino acids, cysteine to phenylalanine. CDR3 DNA only is kept here, 57 bases in frame from base 1. Trimming takes 1 base off V and 0 bases off J; junction bases not matched to a gene: 9. CDR1 is given as SNHLY and CDR2 as FYNNEI, both from the germline V gene. Source material: PBMCs. The source is a woman between 45 and 60 years old in good health and CMV-seropositive. Rearrangement joined TRBV2 to TRBJ2-6, with 7 middle bases fitting TRBD1. DNA sequence: TGTGCCAGCAGTGAAGATCAGGGACAGAGCTACTCTGGGGCCAACGTCCTGACTTTC. Translated, it reads CASSEDQGQSYSGANVLTF.